The T cell receptor (beta chain) under discussion was sequenced for a study of human T cells and chemical hapten exposure. TCRdb itself ran the RACE reads through MiXCR, one entry per CDR3 protein. The data show more than 250,000 distinct CDR3 sequences, with approximately 8.6% seen just once and 2.3% held by the top ten. This clonotype was seen a few times. The sample's time point: pre-sensitization, week 0. Indicated treatment: therapeutic diphenylcyclopropenone sensitization with weekly scalp DPC. The CDR3 contains 17 residues. The germline V and J ends were trimmed by 4 bases and 0 bases, with 16 bases remaining between them. Germline V gene data show CDR1 as MNHEY and CDR2 as SVGEGT.

This TCR came from a woman between 35 and 50 years old with alopecia areata. Some clones in this sample may be carry-over from other donors' samples. The sample was whole blood, taken in connection with sensitization to the hapten diphenylcyclopropenone (DPC). The chain is built from TRBV6-2 or TRBV6-3 and TRBJ2-1; unclear D gene. The CDR3 DNA follows: TGTGCCAGCAGTTCCCTTGACAAGCTGTTCTCCTACAATGAGCAGTTCTTC. Translated: CASSSLDKLFSYNEQFF.